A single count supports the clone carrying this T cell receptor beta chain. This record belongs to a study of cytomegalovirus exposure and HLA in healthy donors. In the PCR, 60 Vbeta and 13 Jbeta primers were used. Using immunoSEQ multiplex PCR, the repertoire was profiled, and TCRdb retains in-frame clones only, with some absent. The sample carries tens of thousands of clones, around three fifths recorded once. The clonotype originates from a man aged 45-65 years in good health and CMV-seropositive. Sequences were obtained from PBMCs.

CDR3 sequence: CASSGGQGSNYGYTF. In DNA, the CDR3 is TGTGCCAGCAGCGGGGGACAGGGATCGAACTATGGCTACACCTTC. V and J are TRBV9 and TRBJ1-2; 9 bases map to TRBD1. Trimming cost V 3 bases and J 2 bases; bases outside gene matches: 5. Germline CDR1 and CDR2: SGDLS and YYNGEE. The CDR3 covers 15 residues.